Listed here are 19 T cell receptor beta chains from one sample, sequenced in a study of T-cell reconstitution after alpha-beta-depleted transplantation in children. The authors prepared the TCRbeta library with unique molecular identifiers. TCRdb reprocessed the PCR reads with MiXCR, giving one entry per CDR3 protein. Altogether almost 400,000 distinct CDR3 sequences are present, roughly 22% being singletons, with the ten largest covering 3.8%. The sequencing used PBMCs from the stem cell graft donor, collected from the stem cell graft. The receptors shown here come from a human donor who donated a stem cell graft to a child with acute myeloid leukemia.

This chain uses TRBV4-3 with TRBJ1-1, with D tentatively TRBD1 (6 bases). The V end lost 4 bases, the J end lost 4 bases, and 19 bases lay between the germline ends. The CDR3 length is 16 residues. The germline V gene encodes CDR1 LGHNA and CDR2 YSLEER. The CDR3 loop reads CASSPHSTGRATEAFF. CDR3 DNA sequence: TGCGCCAGCAGCCCCCATTCCACAGGGAGGGCCACTGAAGCTTTCTTT.

This clonotype has at least ten counts. The chain joins TRBV5-1 to TRBJ2-1; tentative D call: TRBD1 (6 bases). CDR1 is SGHRS and CDR2 is YFSETQ in the germline V gene. Between the trimmed V and J ends, which lost 3 bases and 1 base, there was a span of 8 bases. This CDR3 contains 14 residues. DNA of the CDR3: TGCGCCAGCAGCTCACAGGGTTCCTACAATGAGCAGTTCTTC. It translates to CASSSQGSYNEQFF.

The chain has TRBV6-1 and TRBJ2-1, with D unresolved. The V end lost 9 bases, the J end lost 6 bases, and 15 bases lay between the germline ends. Germline V gene sequence: CDR1 MNHNS, CDR2 SASEGT. This CDR3 spans 13 amino acids. This chain's CDR3 is CASYLETPNEQFF. The DNA of the CDR3 is TGTGCCAGTTACCTGGAGACGCCCAATGAGCAGTTCTTC.

This clonotype has ten or more counts. This sequence joins TRBV6-2 or TRBV6-3 and TRBJ2-1; D not certain. Germline lookup yields CDR1 MNHEY and CDR2 SVGEGT. This CDR3 is built from 15 residues. The V end was cut by 4 bases, the J end by 0 bases, with 10 bases between. For the CDR3, the DNA is TGTGCCAGCAGTTCGGCCCGGAGCTCCTACAATGAGCAGTTCTTC. Its protein product is CASSSARSSYNEQFF.

Only a few counts were recorded for this clonotype. The V and J genes are TRBV27 and TRBJ1-5; D ambiguous. This CDR3 contains 14 residues. Germline V CDR1 and CDR2: MNHEY, SMNVEV (reference sequence). Trimming removed 2 bases at V and 2 bases at J, with 7 bases between. This CDR3 reads CASSLSQGNQPQHF. CDR3 DNA sequence: TGTGCCAGCAGTTTAAGTCAGGGCAATCAGCCCCAGCATTTT.

This clonotype was counted at least ten times. The chain has TRBV6-1 and TRBJ1-1; possibly TRBD1 for D (6 bases). With 6 bases removed from V and 1 base from J, the gap between germline ends came to 18 bases. CDR1 MNHNS and CDR2 SASEGT come from the germline V gene. CDR3 length: 16 residues. Here the CDR3 DNA reads TGTGCCAGCAGCCCTCATATCCAGACAGGGAACACTGAAGCTTTCTTT. It is translated as CASSPHIQTGNTEAFF.

At least ten counts were recorded for this clonotype. The chain has TRBV12-3 or TRBV12-4 and TRBJ1-3, with D unresolved. The CDR3 loop spans 14 amino acids. V was trimmed by 6 bases and J by 0 bases, leaving 9 bases between them. CDR3 amino acids: CASSTRSSGNTIYF. Written as DNA, the CDR3 is TGTGCCAGCAGCACAAGGTCCTCTGGAAACACCATATATTTT.

This clonotype turned up a few times. J is TRBJ2-1 and V is TRBV30; 8 nucleotides align to TRBD2. The V gene's germline CDR1 is GTSNPN and CDR2 SVGIG (reference sequence). The V gene end was trimmed by 0 bases and the J gene end by 2 bases; junction bases not matched to a gene: 12. The CDR3 spans 18 residues. CDR3 loop: CAWSVRGGRPFAYNEQFF. In DNA form, the CDR3 reads TGTGCCTGGAGTGTAAGGGGCGGGAGGCCCTTTGCCTACAATGAGCAGTTCTTC.

This clonotype was found a few times. CDR3 DNA: TGTGCCAGCAGTTGGAGGCGGGCCTCCTACAATGAGCAGTTCTTC. Its protein product is CASSWRRASYNEQFF. V usage is TRBV6-5 and J usage is TRBJ2-1; D is possibly TRBD2 (5 bases). This CDR3 comprises 15 residues. V was cut by 4 bases and J by 0 bases, with 10 bases left in between. CDR1 is MNHEY and CDR2 is SVGAGI in the germline V gene.

This clonotype was counted between two and nine times. This chain joins TRBV20-1 and TRBJ2-1; D unresolved. The CDR3 has 16 residues. CDR1 is DFQATT, CDR2 SNEGSKA, per germline (reference sequence). The V end was cut by 0 bases, the J end by 0 bases, with 12 bases between. The chain's CDR3 is CSARESRLISYNEQFF. CDR3 DNA: TGCAGTGCTAGAGAGTCCCGGTTGATCTCCTACAATGAGCAGTTCTTC.

This clonotype was seen repeatedly, ten times or more. This chain connects TRBV6-2 or TRBV6-3 to TRBJ2-1, with a possible D match to TRBD1 (5 bases). The CDR3 length is 13 residues. Germline values: CDR1 MNHEY, CDR2 SVGEGT. Trimming removed 6 bases at V and 5 bases at J, with 11 bases between. CDR3 sequence (DNA): TGTGCCAGCAGGACTGACAGTAACAATGAGCAGTTCTTC. Protein product: CASRTDSNNEQFF.

This clonotype was counted once. J is TRBJ2-1 and V is TRBV6-2 or TRBV6-3, with TRBD1 as a possible D gene (11 bases). The CDR3 is 19 amino acids. CDR1 and CDR2 (germline): MNHEY, SVGEGT. V lost 3 bases, J lost 9 bases, and 30 bases lay in between. The CDR3: CASSYGTGGIAGGVGEQFF. CDR3 bases: TGTGCCAGCAGTTATGGGACAGGGGGTATAGCGGGAGGAGTCGGTGAGCAGTTCTTC.

V usage is TRBV5-1 and J usage is TRBJ1-1; TRBD1 matches at 8 bases. V shed 3 bases, J shed 5 bases, and the junction held 9 bases outside the gene matches. The V gene's germline CDR1 is SGHRS and CDR2 YFSETQ. This CDR3 spans 15 amino acids. CDR3 sequence: CASSWTGPTGTEAFF. DNA for the CDR3: TGCGCCAGCAGCTGGACAGGGCCCACAGGAACTGAAGCTTTCTTT.

J is TRBJ2-7 and V is TRBV2, with 10 bases fitting TRBD1. V trimming: 4 bases; J trimming: 2 bases; junction bases outside the gene matches: 8. This CDR3 has 16 residues. Germline CDR1 is SNHLY and CDR2 is FYNNEI. CDR3 sequence (DNA): TGTGCCAGCAGTGTCTTACCGGGACAGGGGACCTACGAGCAGTACTTC. This encodes CASSVLPGQGTYEQYF.

There are many counts of this clonotype. The rearrangement links TRBV29-1 to TRBJ1-1; the D is unclear. Germline CDR1 and CDR2: SQVTM and ANQGSEA. V was trimmed by 1 base and J by 2 bases, leaving 5 bases between them. The CDR3 runs to 12 residues. CDR3: CSVEGQNTEAFF. In nucleotides, the CDR3 is TGCAGCGTTGAAGGCCAAAACACTGAAGCTTTCTTT.

CDR3 sequence reads: CASSLWGSGTRDEQYF. DNA of the CDR3: TGTGCCAGCAGTTTATGGGGGAGCGGGACTAGGGACGAGCAGTACTTC. The rearrangement links TRBV28 to TRBJ2-7; the match to TRBD2 covers 8 bases. The J segment lost 5 bases and the V segment lost 0 bases, leaving 9 bases of the junction unmatched. The germline V gene has CDR1 MDHEN and CDR2 SYDVKM. This CDR3 contains 16 residues.

The chain recombines TRBV5-6 with TRBJ2-3, with 8 bases identical to TRBD2. CDR3 length equals 17 residues. V shed 0 bases and J 3 bases; nucleotides not matched to a gene: 9. CDR1 and CDR2 (germline): SGHDT, YYEEEE. CDR3 sequence (DNA): TGTGCCAGCAGCTTGGTTCGCGTGCGGGAGGAAACAGATACGCAGTATTTT. This gives the protein CASSLVRVREETDTQYF.

The V and J genes are TRBV11-1 and TRBJ2-1; 7 nucleotides align to TRBD2. Germline assignment: CDR1 SGHAT and CDR2 FQDESV (reference sequence). The CDR3 consists of 18 residues. V trimming: 3 bases; J trimming: 1 base; junction bases outside the gene matches: 12. CDR3 sequence reads: CASSFPTMGGRSYNEQFF. The CDR3 DNA follows: TGTGCCAGCAGCTTCCCGACTATGGGCGGGAGATCCTACAATGAGCAGTTCTTC.

The rearrangement links TRBV2 to TRBJ1-3, with a possible D match to TRBD1 (6 bases). Trimming cost V 7 bases and J 6 bases, with 10 bases left between them. The CDR3 is 12 amino acids. Germline V gene sequence: CDR1 SNHLY, CDR2 FYNNEI. In DNA, the CDR3 is TGTGCCAGCAACAGGGAACAAAACACCATATATTTT. Translating it yields CASNREQNTIYF.